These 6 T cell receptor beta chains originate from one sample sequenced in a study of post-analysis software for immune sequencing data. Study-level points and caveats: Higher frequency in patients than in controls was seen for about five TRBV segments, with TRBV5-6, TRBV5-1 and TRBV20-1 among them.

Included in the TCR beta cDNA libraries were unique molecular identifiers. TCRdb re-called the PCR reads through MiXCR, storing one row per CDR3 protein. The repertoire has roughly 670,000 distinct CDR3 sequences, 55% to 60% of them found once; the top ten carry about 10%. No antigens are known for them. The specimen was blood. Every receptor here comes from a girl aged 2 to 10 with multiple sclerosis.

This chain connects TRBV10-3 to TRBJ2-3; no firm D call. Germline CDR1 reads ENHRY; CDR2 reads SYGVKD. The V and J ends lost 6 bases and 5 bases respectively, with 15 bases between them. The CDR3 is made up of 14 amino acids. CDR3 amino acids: CAIRSQEPRDTQYF. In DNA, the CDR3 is TGTGCCATCAGGAGCCAAGAACCCCGAGATACGCAGTATTTT.

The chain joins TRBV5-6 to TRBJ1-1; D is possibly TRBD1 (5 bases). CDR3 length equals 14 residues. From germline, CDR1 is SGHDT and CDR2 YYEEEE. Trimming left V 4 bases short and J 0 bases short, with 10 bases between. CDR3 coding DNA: TGTGCCAGCAGCGTGACAGTGATGAACACTGAAGCTTTCTTT. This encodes CASSVTVMNTEAFF. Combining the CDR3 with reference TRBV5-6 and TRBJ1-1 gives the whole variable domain DAGVTQSPTHLIKTRGQQVTLRCSPKSGHDTVSWYQQALGQGPQFIFQYYEEEERQRGNFPDRFSGHQFPNYSSELNVNALLLGDSALYLCASSVTVMNTEAFFGQGTRLTVV.

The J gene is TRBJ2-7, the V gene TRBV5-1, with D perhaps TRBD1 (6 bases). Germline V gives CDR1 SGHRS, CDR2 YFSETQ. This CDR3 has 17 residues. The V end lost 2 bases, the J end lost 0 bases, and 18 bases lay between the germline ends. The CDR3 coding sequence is TGCGCCAGCAGCTTAATCCGGGACACAATTACCTCCTACGAGCAGTACTTC. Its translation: CASSLIRDTITSYEQYF.

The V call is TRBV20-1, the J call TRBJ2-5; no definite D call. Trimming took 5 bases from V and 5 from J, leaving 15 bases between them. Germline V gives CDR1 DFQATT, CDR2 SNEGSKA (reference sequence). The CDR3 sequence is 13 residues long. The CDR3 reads CSAETDLSETQYF. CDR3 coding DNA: TGCAGTGCTGAGACTGACCTATCGGAGACCCAGTACTTC.

The CDR3 DNA sequence: TGTGCCAGCAGCTTGCCTGGGGGAGATACGCAGTATTTT. This codes for CASSLPGGDTQYF. The J gene is TRBJ2-3, the V gene TRBV7-2; D is possibly TRBD1 or TRBD2 (5 bases each). This CDR3 has 13 amino acids. V dropped 3 bases and J dropped 5 bases, with 9 bases sitting between them. Germline CDR1 is SGHTA and CDR2 is FQGNSA.

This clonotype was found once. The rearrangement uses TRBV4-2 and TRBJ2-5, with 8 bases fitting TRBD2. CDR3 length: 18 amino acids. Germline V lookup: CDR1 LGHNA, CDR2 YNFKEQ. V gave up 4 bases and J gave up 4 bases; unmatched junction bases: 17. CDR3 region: CASSPHGSGGDYGETQYF. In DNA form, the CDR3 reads TGTGCCAGCAGCCCCCACGGAAGCGGGGGCGATTATGGAGAGACCCAGTACTTC.